One sample yielded the 18 T cell receptor beta chains listed below, sequenced in a study of cytomegalovirus exposure and HLA in healthy donors. Primers included in the PCR were 60 Vbeta and 13 Jbeta primers. Libraries were prepared by immunoSEQ multiplex PCR; TCRdb keeps only in-frame clonotypes and omits some of them. The data show 120,000 to 150,000 clones, with around 85% seen just once and under 3.5% held by the top ten. Sequenced sample: PBMCs. These receptors were collected from a woman aged 25 to 45 in good health and CMV-seronegative.

This chain links TRBV19 with TRBJ2-3; TRBD1 agrees at 8 bases. The trim removed 4 bases at V and 5 bases at J, leaving 11 bases unmatched. Germline lookup yields CDR1 LNHDA and CDR2 SQIVND (reference sequence). The CDR3 is 16 amino acids. The CDR3 is CASSRGQVRGIDTQYF. CDR3 sequence (DNA): TGTGCCAGTAGTAGGGGACAGGTACGGGGCATAGATACGCAGTATTTT.

This chain uses TRBV19 with TRBJ2-3; TRBD2 aligns across 7 bases. This CDR3 is built from 14 residues. Losses at the gene ends were 4 bases for V and 1 base for J; bases not matched to a gene: 2. Germline V gene lookup returns CDR1 LNHDA and CDR2 SQIVND (reference sequence). The CDR3 sequence: CASSNAGGTDTQYF. The CDR3 region has the DNA TGTGCCAGTAGTAACGCGGGGGGCACAGATACGCAGTATTTT.

The CDR3 spells CASGLAGTLYF. The CDR3 DNA sequence: TGTGCCAGCGGACTAGCAGGAACTTTGTACTTC. This rearrangement joins TRBV7-8 to TRBJ2-7; 8 nucleotides line up with TRBD2. The V segment lost 8 bases and the J segment 12 bases; nucleotides outside the gene matches: 9. The CDR3 has 11 residues. Germline V gene sequence: CDR1 SGHVS, CDR2 FQNEAQ.

V gene TRBV19 combines with J gene TRBJ1-5; 10 bases align to TRBD1. This CDR3 comprises 17 residues. With V trimmed by 7 bases and J by 3 bases, 12 bases remained unmatched. Germline V gene lookup returns CDR1 LNHDA and CDR2 SQIVND (reference sequence). This CDR3 reads CASTRARGQGPNQPQHF. CDR3 in DNA: TGTGCCAGTACCAGGGCCCGGGGACAGGGGCCCAATCAGCCCCAGCATTTT. Full variable domain (remainder filled in from reference TRBV19 and TRBJ1-5): DGGITQSPKYLFRKEGQNVTLSCEQNLNHDAMYWYRQDPGQGLRLIYYSQIVNDFQKGDIAEGYSVSREKKESFPLTVTSAQKNPTAFYLCASTRARGQGPNQPQHFGDGTRLSIL.

This clone was seen more than once but under ten times. The V gene is TRBV2, the J gene TRBJ2-7, with D possibly TRBD2 on 5 matching bases. V dropped 8 bases and J dropped 5 bases, with 13 bases sitting between them. Germline CDR1 SNHLY, CDR2 FYNNEI. CDR3 length: 12 amino acids. The CDR3 here is CASRGRFDEQYF. The DNA for the CDR3 is TGTGCCAGCCGGGGTAGATTCGACGAGCAGTACTTC.

The chain is built from TRBV27 and TRBJ2-7; TRBD2 matches 10 bases. The ends lost 5 bases at V and 0 bases at J; junction bases unmatched: 10. Germline values: CDR1 MNHEY, CDR2 SMNVEV (reference sequence). CDR3 size: 17 residues. CDR3 in DNA: TGTGCCAGCAGTCCAGGACTAGCGGCTTCCTACTCCTACGAGCAGTACTTC. It encodes CASSPGLAASYSYEQYF.

The chain is built from TRBV28 and TRBJ1-1, with D tentatively TRBD1 (5 bases). The length of the CDR3 is 13 residues. CDR1 is MDHEN, CDR2 SYDVKM, per germline. Deletions cut 4 bases from V and 13 bases from J, with 19 bases between. DNA of the CDR3: TGTGCCAGCAGTTCCTTGGACACAGAACTGGTTTTCTTT. Amino acids: CASSSLDTELVFF.

This clone was counted a single time. The chain has TRBV19 and TRBJ2-7; 7 bases line up with TRBD2. CDR3 size: 14 residues. CDR1 is LNHDA, CDR2 SQIVND, per germline (reference sequence). The J segment lost 1 base and the V segment lost 3 bases, leaving 3 bases of the junction unmatched. CDR3 sequence (DNA): TGTGCCAGTAGTATCGGACTAGGGTCCTACGAGCAGTACTTC. It specifies CASSIGLGSYEQYF.

Concerning this clone: The identical CDR3 is also encoded by other nucleotide sequences in the sample. The V and J genes are TRBV6-1 and TRBJ2-7; the match to TRBD1 covers 7 bases. Trimming cost V 7 bases and J 0 bases; bases outside gene matches: 9. This CDR3 contains 15 residues. Germline V gives CDR1 MNHNS, CDR2 SASEGT. The CDR3 DNA reads as TGTGCCAGCACCGAGGGACAGACCATCTCCTACGAGCAGTACTTC. Protein: CASTEGQTISYEQYF.

CDR3: CASSVTGEGSYEQYF. Written as DNA, the CDR3 is TGTGCCAGCAGTGTAACAGGGGAAGGATCCTACGAGCAGTACTTC. V is TRBV6-1 and J is TRBJ2-7; 7 bases match TRBD1. Germline V CDR1 and CDR2: MNHNS, SASEGT. CDR3 length equals 15 residues. After removal of 4 bases from V and 1 base from J, the junction contained 7 bases not matched to a gene.

The chain couples TRBV10-3 to TRBJ1-4; D gene ambiguous. The CDR3 sequence is 14 residues long. Trimming pared 10 bases from V and 0 bases from J, leaving 12 bases between. Germline V gives CDR1 ENHRY, CDR2 SYGVKD. The CDR3: CASGGEATNEKLFF. The CDR3 bases are TGTGCCAGCGGCGGGGAAGCAACTAATGAAAAACTGTTTTTT.

This chain uses TRBV5-4 with TRBJ2-3; 8 nucleotides align to TRBD1. CDR1 and CDR2 from the germline V gene are SGHNT and YYREEE (reference sequence). Germline trimming cut 4 bases from V and 5 bases from J; bases unmatched to any gene: 9. The CDR3 runs to 15 residues. The CDR3 sequence is CASSEAGGSGDTQYF. CDR3 in DNA: TGTGCCAGCAGCGAGGCAGGGGGCAGTGGAGATACGCAGTATTTT. The variable domain in full, with the rest retrieved from reference TRBV5-4 and TRBJ2-3, is ETGVTQSPTHLIKTRGQQVTLRCSSQSGHNTVSWYQQALGQGPQFIFQYYREEENGRGNFPPRFSGLQFPNYSSELNVNALELDDSALYLCASSEAGGSGDTQYFGPGTRLTVL.

This chain links TRBV5-6 with TRBJ2-5, with 10 positions matching TRBD2. Germline V lookup: CDR1 SGHDT, CDR2 YYEEEE. The trim removed 4 bases at V and 7 bases at J, leaving 13 bases unmatched. The CDR3 has 16 residues. CDR3 DNA sequence: TGTGCCAGCAGCCTGCGGACTAGCGGAGCCCCACCGACCCAGTACTTC. Translated, it gives CASSLRTSGAPPTQYF.

The DNA of the CDR3 is TGTGCCAGCTCTTTGGGGGGGACCACAGATACGCAGTATTTT. This codes for CASSLGGTTDTQYF. This chain links TRBV6-1 with TRBJ2-3, with 7 bases aligning to TRBD2. The CDR3 runs to 14 residues. V lost 8 bases, J lost 2 bases, and 7 bases stayed unmatched. The germline V gene encodes CDR1 MNHNS and CDR2 SASEGT.

Of note for this clone: Other DNA sequences in the sample encode the same CDR3. DNA of the CDR3: TGTGCCAGCAGCCTGACAGGATCCTACGAGCAGTACTTC. Translation gives CASSLTGSYEQYF. The V call is TRBV5-4, the J call TRBJ2-7, with a weak D call TRBD1 (6 bases). This CDR3 has 13 amino acids. Trimming shortened V by 4 bases and J by 1 base, and 9 bases separated the two germline ends. CDR1 and CDR2 (germline): SGHNT, YYREEE (reference sequence). The full variable domain, with the rest looked up from reference TRBV5-4 and TRBJ2-7, is ETGVTQSPTHLIKTRGQQVTLRCSSQSGHNTVSWYQQALGQGPQFIFQYYREEENGRGNFPPRFSGLQFPNYSSELNVNALELDDSALYLCASSLTGSYEQYFGPGTRLTVT.

This clone was picked up a small number of times. V and J are TRBV15 and TRBJ1-2; 8 bases are shared with TRBD1. Trimming at V came to 8 bases and at J to 3 bases, leaving 5 bases not matched to a gene. The CDR3 has 13 residues. Per germline, CDR1 LNHNV and CDR2 YYDKDF (reference sequence). The DNA of the CDR3 is TGTGCCACCCGTCAGACAGGGGACTATGGCTACACCTTC. This sequence encodes CATRQTGDYGYTF. The full variable domain, rest sourced from reference TRBV15 and TRBJ1-2, is DAMVIQNPRYQVTQFGKPVTLSCSQTLNHNVMYWYQQKSSQAPKLLFHYYDKDFNNEADTPDNFQSRRPNTSFCFLDIRSPGLGDTAMYLCATRQTGDYGYTFGSGTRLTVV.

The gene calls are TRBV6-1 and TRBJ2-5; D is perhaps TRBD1 (5 bases). V was clipped by 1 base and J by 3 bases, with 9 bases between them. The CDR3 contains 14 residues. Germline values: CDR1 MNHNS, CDR2 SASEGT. The CDR3 nucleotides are TGTGCCAGCAGTGAAGAGCCCAGGGAAGAGACCCAGTACTTC. It yields the protein CASSEEPREETQYF.

The V and J genes are TRBV27 and TRBJ2-3; TRBD1 matches 8 bases. J gave up 6 bases and V 5 bases, and 13 bases lay outside the gene matches. This CDR3 contains 16 residues. Germline V gives CDR1 MNHEY, CDR2 SMNVEV (reference sequence). The CDR3 loop is CASSHGQGMPLDTQYF. CDR3 in DNA: TGTGCCAGCAGTCACGGACAGGGAATGCCCCTGGATACGCAGTATTTT.